Following are 24 T cell receptor beta chains from one sample sequenced in a study of blood T cell repertoires in COVID-19. The repertoire was sequenced with immunoSEQ multiplex PCR; TCRdb's copy has only in-frame clones and lacks some. The table has some 80,000 clones, around nine tenths seen once. The sample consisted of peripheral blood. These receptors were taken from a man older than 75 with active or convalescent COVID-19.

A single count supports this clone. V and J are TRBV5-1 and TRBJ1-2; D is possibly TRBD1 (6 bases). The CDR3 is 14 residues long. In germline, CDR1 is SGHRS, CDR2 YFSETQ. V was cut by 2 bases and J by 4 bases, with 12 bases left in between. For the CDR3, the DNA is TGCGCCAGCAGCTTATCCGACAGGCCCTATGGCTACACCTTC. This codes for CASSLSDRPYGYTF.

The chain joins TRBV21-1 to TRBJ1-5. TRBV21-1 is a known pseudogene. The CDR3 length is 14 residues. In DNA, the CDR3 is TGTGCCAGCAGCAATTCGGCGGCTCATCAGCCCCAGCATTTT. Its translation: CASSNSAAHQPQHF.

The rearrangement links TRBV18 to TRBJ1-1; 10 bases are a match to TRBD1. Germline trimming cut 2 bases from V and 0 bases from J; bases unmatched to any gene: 0. The germline gives CDR1 KGHSH, CDR2 LQKENI. This CDR3 is built from 15 residues. The chain's CDR3 is CASSPGTGVNTEAFF. The CDR3 region has the DNA TGTGCCAGCTCACCAGGGACAGGGGTGAACACTGAAGCTTTCTTT.

The CDR3 is CASSPRTAGQGYGYTF. The CDR3 DNA follows: TGTGCCAGCAGTCCCAGGACAGCTGGTCAGGGCTATGGCTACACCTTC. The chain recombines TRBV28 with TRBJ1-2; a possible D gene is TRBD1 (6 bases). Germline values: CDR1 MDHEN, CDR2 SYDVKM. The CDR3 spans 16 residues. Trimming pared 5 bases from V and 4 bases from J, leaving 20 bases between.

This chain connects TRBV5-1 to TRBJ2-5; TRBD1 aligns across 7 bases. CDR1 and CDR2 (germline): SGHRS, YFSETQ. Trimming cost V 5 bases and J 4 bases; bases outside gene matches: 2. This CDR3 comprises 12 residues. The DNA for the CDR3 is TGCGCCAGCAGACCAGGGGGAGAGACCCAGTACTTC. This encodes CASRPGGETQYF.

The V call is TRBV5-1, the J call TRBJ2-3; 11 nucleotides agree with TRBD1. The ends lost 0 bases at V and 1 base at J; junction bases unmatched: 1. The germline V gene encodes CDR1 SGHRS and CDR2 YFSETQ. The CDR3 length is 16 residues. CDR3 in amino acids: CASSLGTGGRTDTQYF. The CDR3 DNA is TGCGCCAGCAGCTTGGGGACAGGGGGCCGCACAGATACGCAGTATTTT.

This CDR3 reads CAWGTGAGANVLTF. For the CDR3, the DNA is TGTGCCTGGGGGACAGGGGCTGGGGCCAACGTCCTGACTTTC. The gene calls are TRBV30 and TRBJ2-6, with TRBD1 matching over 10 bases. Germline CDR1 reads GTSNPN; CDR2 reads SVGIG (reference sequence). CDR3 length: 14 residues. J gave up 2 bases and V 5 bases, and 0 bases lay outside the gene matches. Filled out from reference TRBV30 and TRBJ2-6, the complete variable domain reads SQTIHQWPATLVQPVGSPLSLECTVEGTSNPNLYWYRQAAGRGLQLLFYSVGIGQISSEVPQNLSASRPQDRQFILSSKKLLLSDSGFYLCAWGTGAGANVLTFGAGSRLTVL.

V gene TRBV11-2 combines with J gene TRBJ1-6; tentatively, D is TRBD1 (6 bases). This CDR3 comprises 15 residues. V lost 8 bases to trimming and J lost 6 bases, with 17 bases between them. Germline-derived CDR1 and CDR2 are SGHAT and FQNNGV. For the CDR3, the DNA is TGTGCCAGCCGCTCAAACGGACAGTTTAATTCACCCCTCCACTTT. As protein: CASRSNGQFNSPLHF.

V usage is TRBV2 and J usage is TRBJ2-1; 7 bases map to TRBD1. V lost 6 bases to trimming and J lost 1 base; unmatched junction nucleotides: 3. This CDR3 has 14 residues. In germline, CDR1 is SNHLY, CDR2 FYNNEI. CDR3 DNA: TGTGCCAGCAGCGGACAGGTGTCCTACAATGAGCAGTTCTTC. Translation gives CASSGQVSYNEQFF.

The J gene is TRBJ1-3, the V gene TRBV2; D remains ambiguous. Trimming stripped 6 bases from V and 4 bases from J, with 10 bases between. This CDR3 region has 13 residues. Germline V gene sequence: CDR1 SNHLY, CDR2 FYNNEI. CDR3 coding DNA: TGTGCCAGCAGGGAGGTCTCCGGAAACACCATATATTTT. The encoded protein is CASREVSGNTIYF. The whole variable domain, filled in from reference TRBV2 and TRBJ1-3, reads EPEVTQTPSHQVTQMGQEVILRCVPISNHLYFYWYRQILGQKVEFLVSFYNNEISEKSEIFDDQFSVERPDGSNFTLKIRSTKLEDSAMYFCASREVSGNTIYFGEGSWLTVV.

The chain carries TRBV28 and TRBJ1-3; 9 nucleotides agree with TRBD1. The germline V gene encodes CDR1 MDHEN and CDR2 SYDVKM. CDR3 length equals 17 residues. J gave up 5 bases and V 4 bases, and 12 bases lay outside the gene matches. CDR3 nucleotide sequence: TGTGCCAGCAGTTCTTCCGGGACAGGGAATTTAAGAAACACCATATATTTT. Translating it yields CASSSSGTGNLRNTIYF.

This clone was seen a few times. The V and J genes are TRBV21-1 and TRBJ1-5; the DNA was not compared with TRBD1, the D call given in the table. TRBV21-1 corresponds to a pseudogene. The CDR3 covers 14 residues. The CDR3 is CASSKDQGAQPQHF. CDR3 bases: TGTGCCAGCAGCAAAGATCAGGGGGCTCAGCCCCAGCATTTT.

V gene TRBV2 combines with J gene TRBJ2-1; 10 bases line up with TRBD2. The germline V gene has CDR1 SNHLY and CDR2 FYNNEI. This CDR3 is built from 13 residues. With V trimmed by 8 bases and J by 9 bases, 7 bases remained unmatched. CDR3 sequence (DNA): TGTGCCAGCGGGCCAGCGGGGGGGGTTGAGCAGTTCTTC. It encodes CASGPAGGVEQFF. The variable domain in full, with the rest retrieved from reference TRBV2 and TRBJ2-1, is EPEVTQTPSHQVTQMGQEVILRCVPISNHLYFYWYRQILGQKVEFLVSFYNNEISEKSEIFDDQFSVERPDGSNFTLKIRSTKLEDSAMYFCASGPAGGVEQFFGPGTRLTVL.

Details on this clone: Compared with germline, one end of the junction differs, possibly owing to a read error. The rearrangement uses TRBV24-1 and TRBJ2-5, with 7 bases that match TRBD2. In germline, CDR1 is KGHDR, CDR2 SFDVKD. The CDR3 runs 12 residues. For the CDR3, the DNA is TGTGCCACCAGTAGTGCGGGAGAGATCCAGTACTTC. Amino acid sequence: CATSSAGEIQYF.

The rearrangement links TRBV7-9 to TRBJ1-1, with a tentative D call TRBD1 (5 bases). The CDR3 covers 14 residues. CDR1 SEHNR and CDR2 FQNEAQ come from the germline V gene (reference sequence). V was trimmed by 1 base and J by 1 base, leaving 7 bases between them. CDR3 DNA: TGTGCCAGCAGCTTAGTAGGGGAGAACACTGAAGCTTTCTTT. Its translation: CASSLVGENTEAFF.

The V gene is TRBV28, the J gene TRBJ1-1, with D possibly matching TRBD1 (5 bases). There are 13 residues in the CDR3. Trimming took 10 bases from V and 0 from J, leaving 12 bases between them. Germline V gives CDR1 MDHEN, CDR2 SYDVKM. The CDR3 protein is CAIKTAMNTEAFF. CDR3 coding DNA: TGTGCCATTAAGACAGCTATGAACACTGAAGCTTTCTTT.

This chain connects TRBV7-9 to TRBJ1-1, with D perhaps matching TRBD1 (5 bases). Trimming left V 6 bases short and J 1 base short, with 9 bases between. CDR1 SEHNR and CDR2 FQNEAQ come from the germline V gene (reference sequence). The length of the CDR3 is 13 residues. The CDR3 sequence is CASSLDRNTEAFF. The CDR3, as DNA: TGTGCCAGCAGTCTCGACAGGAACACTGAAGCTTTCTTT.

This rearrangement joins TRBV7-2 to TRBJ1-2, with D uncertain. The length of the CDR3 is 13 residues. V was clipped by 6 bases and J by 8 bases, with 16 bases between them. Looked up from germline, CDR1 is SGHTA and CDR2 is FQGNSA. The CDR3 is CASRRSRPGGYTF. CDR3 nucleotides: TGTGCCAGCAGGAGGTCCCGTCCGGGGGGCTACACCTTC.

This clone was counted a single time. The chain has TRBV5-1 and TRBJ2-3, with D possibly being TRBD1 (6 bases). Trimming cost V 4 bases and J 5 bases, with 8 bases left between them. The CDR3 has 12 amino acids. CDR1 and CDR2 from the germline V gene are SGHRS and YFSETQ. The DNA for the CDR3 is TGCGCCAGCAGCCGAGGGGGAGATACGCAGTATTTT. This translates into CASSRGGDTQYF.

V usage is TRBV19 and J usage is TRBJ1-5, with 10 bases identical to TRBD1. The V gene's germline CDR1 is LNHDA and CDR2 SQIVND (reference sequence). CDR3 length: 16 residues. V lost 5 bases and J lost 5; bases outside the gene matches: 9. The CDR3 reads CASSLTGGALDQPQHF. CDR3 DNA sequence: TGTGCCAGTAGTTTGACAGGGGGCGCGTTAGATCAGCCCCAGCATTTT.

The V and J genes are TRBV19 and TRBJ1-5; D is possibly TRBD1 (5 bases). Germline V gene sequence: CDR1 LNHDA, CDR2 SQIVND (reference sequence). V lost 5 bases and J lost 4, with 15 bases in between. The CDR3 extends over 15 amino acids. The CDR3 coding sequence is TGTGCCAGTAGTGCCTCAGGGTCGAGGAATCAGCCCCAGCATTTT. Its translation is CASSASGSRNQPQHF.

This chain links TRBV5-4 with TRBJ1-1, with D maybe TRBD1 (6 bases). Germline-derived CDR1 and CDR2 are SGHNT and YYREEE (reference sequence). V dropped 0 bases and J dropped 5 bases, with 20 bases sitting between them. The CDR3 totals 17 residues. The chain's CDR3 is CASSLAGLGGLRTEAFF. The CDR3 DNA sequence: TGTGCCAGCAGCTTGGCCGGTTTGGGGGGGCTTCGGACTGAAGCTTTCTTT.

The gene calls are TRBV3-1 (or the pseudogene TRBV3-2) and TRBJ1-1, with 9 bases that match TRBD1. The CDR3 has 15 amino acids. Trimming removed 4 bases from V and 4 bases from J; junction bases left unmatched: 7. The germline gives CDR1 LGHDT, CDR2 YNNKEL (reference sequence). CDR3 DNA: TGTGCCAGCAGCCCTTCGGGACAGGGTGGCACTGAAGCTTTCTTT. Its translation: CASSPSGQGGTEAFF.

The chain joins TRBV7-2 to TRBJ1-6; the D is unclear. Germline V gene data show CDR1 as SGHTA and CDR2 as FQGNSA. This CDR3 is 17 amino acids long. V was shortened by 5 bases and J by 0 bases, with 14 bases between the two germline ends. The CDR3 region has the DNA TGTGCCAGCAGCCTTTACAGCGGCAGCTCCTATAATTCACCCCTCCACTTT. Its protein is CASSLYSGSSYNSPLHF.